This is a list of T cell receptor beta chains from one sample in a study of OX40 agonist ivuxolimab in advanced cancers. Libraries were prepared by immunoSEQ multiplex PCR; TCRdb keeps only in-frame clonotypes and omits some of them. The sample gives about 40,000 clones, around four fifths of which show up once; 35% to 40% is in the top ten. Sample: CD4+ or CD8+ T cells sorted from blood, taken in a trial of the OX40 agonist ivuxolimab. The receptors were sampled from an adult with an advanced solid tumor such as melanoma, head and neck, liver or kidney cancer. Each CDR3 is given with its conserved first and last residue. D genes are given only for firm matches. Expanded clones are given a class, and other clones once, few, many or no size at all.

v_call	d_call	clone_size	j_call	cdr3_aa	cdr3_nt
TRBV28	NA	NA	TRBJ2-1	CATGRDEQFF	TGTGCCACCGGAAGGGATGAGCAGTTCTTC
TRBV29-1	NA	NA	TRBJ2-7	CSVEEGREQYF	TGCAGCGTTGAAGAGGGGAGAGAGCAGTACTTC
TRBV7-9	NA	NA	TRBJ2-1	CASSTQQVYNEQFF	TGTGCCAGCAGCACCCAACAGGTCTACAATGAGCAGTTCTTC
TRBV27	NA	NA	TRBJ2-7	CASSYRGRPLYEQYF	TGTGCCAGCAGTTACCGGGGGAGGCCACTCTACGAGCAGTACTTC
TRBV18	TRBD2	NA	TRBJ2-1	CASSPPVGAGGPNSGSYNEQFF	TGTGCCAGCTCACCACCCGTAGGGGCGGGAGGGCCTAATTCAGGCTCCTACAATGAGCAGTTCTTC
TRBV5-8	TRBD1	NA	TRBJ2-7	CASSTTTGAYEQYF	TGTGCCAGCAGTACTACAACAGGGGCCTACGAGCAGTACTTC
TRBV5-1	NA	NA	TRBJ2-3	CASSLAIASTDTQYF	TGCGCCAGCAGCTTGGCAATAGCTAGCACAGATACGCAGTATTTT
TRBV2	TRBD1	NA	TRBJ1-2	CASSVDRGNGYTF	TGTGCCAGCAGCGTGGACAGGGGGAACGGCTACACCTTC
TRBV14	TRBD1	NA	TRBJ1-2	CASSPGQGSYGYTF	TGTGCCAGCAGCCCGGGACAGGGATCCTATGGCTACACCTTC
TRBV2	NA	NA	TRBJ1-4	CASRGETAEKLFF	TGTGCCAGCAGGGGGGAGACAGCTGAAAAACTGTTTTTT
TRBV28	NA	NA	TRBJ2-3	CASSLLAGNTDTQYF	TGTGCCAGCAGTTTATTGGCGGGCAACACAGATACGCAGTATTTT
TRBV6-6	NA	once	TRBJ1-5	CASSYSTDNQPQHF	TGTGCCAGCAGTTACTCGACAGATAATCAGCCCCAGCATTTT
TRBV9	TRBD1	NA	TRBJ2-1	CASSEGTGPSSYNEQFF	TGTGCCAGCAGCGAGGGGACAGGACCAAGCTCCTACAATGAGCAGTTCTTC
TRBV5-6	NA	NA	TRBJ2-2	CASTRTGELFF	TGTGCCAGCACACGTACCGGGGAGCTGTTTTTT
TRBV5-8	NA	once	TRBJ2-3	CASSPRQNTQYF	TGTGCCAGCAGCCCTCGTCAGAATACGCAGTATTTT
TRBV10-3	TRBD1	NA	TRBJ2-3	CAISEGDRGARDTQYF	TGTGCCATCAGTGAGGGAGACAGGGGGGCGCGAGATACGCAGTATTTT
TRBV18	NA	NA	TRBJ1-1	CASSPVGSTEAFF	TGTGCCAGCTCACCTGTGGGCAGCACTGAAGCTTTCTTT
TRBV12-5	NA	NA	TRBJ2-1	CASGLVTGSEQFF	TGTGCTAGTGGTTTGGTAACGGGGAGTGAGCAGTTCTTC
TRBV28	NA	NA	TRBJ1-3	CASRSFDSSGNTIYF	TGTGCCAGCAGGAGCTTCGACAGCTCTGGAAACACCATATATTTT
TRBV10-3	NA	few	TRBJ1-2	CAIRAGTTDYGYTF	TGTGCCATCAGGGCCGGAACCACGGACTATGGCTACACCTTC
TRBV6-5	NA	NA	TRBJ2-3	CATEEGGASPDTQYF	TGTGCCACAGAGGAGGGGGGCGCTTCCCCGGATACGCAGTATTTT
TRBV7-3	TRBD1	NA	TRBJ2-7	CASSLEGGIGSHEQYF	TGTGCCAGCAGCTTAGAAGGGGGCATTGGCTCCCACGAGCAGTACTTC
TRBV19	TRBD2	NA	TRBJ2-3	CASRNGAGVDTQYF	TGTGCCAGTAGAAACGGAGCGGGAGTAGATACGCAGTATTTT
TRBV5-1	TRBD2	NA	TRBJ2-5	CASSHGGAEETQYF	TGCGCCAGCAGCCACGGGGGGGCCGAGGAGACCCAGTACTTC
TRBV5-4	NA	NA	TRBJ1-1	CASSPGGGRDTEAFF	TGTGCCAGCAGCCCCGGGGGGGGAAGGGACACTGAAGCTTTCTTT
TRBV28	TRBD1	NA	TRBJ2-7	CASSSLGTGAYEQYF	TGTGCCAGCAGTTCTCTCGGGACAGGAGCCTACGAGCAGTACTTC
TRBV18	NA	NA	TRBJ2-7	CASSPSSSYEQYF	TGTGCCAGCTCACCCTCGAGCTCCTACGAGCAGTACTTC